Listed below are T cell receptor beta chains from one sample, sequenced in a study of T cells in Graves' hyperthyroidism and ophthalmopathy. One entry per CDR3 protein results from TCRdb running MiXCR on the multiplex PCR reads. The data contain around 340,000 distinct CDR3 sequences, 18% of them singletons. The sequencing input was blood. The receptors shown here come from a woman aged 40 to 50 with Graves' ophthalmopathy. Each CDR3 is given without its conserved first and last residue.

j_gene: TRBJ2-1; v_gene: TRBV28; CDR3aa: ASSRTGAVNEQF
j_gene: TRBJ2-2; v_gene: TRBV25-1; CDR3aa: ASSILGGQNTGELF
j_gene: TRBJ2-5; v_gene: TRBV6-5; CDR3aa: ASSSTGRKTQY
j_gene: TRBJ2-7; v_gene: TRBV7-9; CDR3aa: ASSFGSSYEQY
j_gene: TRBJ2-2; v_gene: TRBV12-3/TRBV12-4; CDR3aa: ASSPPGETGELF
j_gene: TRBJ2-1; v_gene: TRBV28; CDR3aa: APGAESGDEQF
j_gene: TRBJ1-5; v_gene: TRBV5-6; CDR3aa: ASSFSGLGNQPQH
j_gene: TRBJ2-7; v_gene: TRBV2; CDR3aa: ASSVTSVQSSYEQY
j_gene: TRBJ1-1; v_gene: TRBV28; CDR3aa: ASFYGGMNTEAF
j_gene: TRBJ1-1; v_gene: TRBV4-1; CDR3aa: ASSPPRQNTEAF
j_gene: TRBJ1-1; v_gene: TRBV28; CDR3aa: ASRSDRPGDSEAF
j_gene: TRBJ2-4; v_gene: TRBV2; CDR3aa: ASRLAENIQY
j_gene: TRBJ1-3; v_gene: TRBV11-1; CDR3aa: ASSSQDREAGNTIY
j_gene: TRBJ2-7; v_gene: TRBV6-1; CDR3aa: ASRLRGGRYEQY
j_gene: TRBJ1-5; v_gene: TRBV28; CDR3aa: ASSVQGIQPQH
j_gene: TRBJ2-5; v_gene: TRBV6-2/TRBV6-3; CDR3aa: ASSLSSGRIETQY
j_gene: TRBJ2-2; v_gene: TRBV18; CDR3aa: ASSPQGTTGELF
j_gene: TRBJ2-5; v_gene: TRBV18; CDR3aa: ASSPGLARIQETQY
j_gene: TRBJ1-1; v_gene: TRBV20-1; CDR3aa: SARRDGNTEAF
j_gene: TRBJ2-5; v_gene: TRBV27; CDR3aa: ASSYTLQETQY
j_gene: TRBJ2-7; v_gene: TRBV12-3/TRBV12-4; CDR3aa: ASSREQGPYEQY
j_gene: TRBJ1-3; v_gene: TRBV4-1; CDR3aa: ASSQEMGRGYGNTIY
j_gene: TRBJ1-2; v_gene: TRBV7-2; CDR3aa: ASSPRGGGGHT
j_gene: TRBJ1-2; v_gene: TRBV30; CDR3aa: AWTEANYGYT
j_gene: TRBJ1-5; v_gene: TRBV19; CDR3aa: ASSSAPHNQPQH
j_gene: TRBJ1-2; v_gene: TRBV30; CDR3aa: AWSAGRYGYT
j_gene: TRBJ2-5; v_gene: TRBV11-2; CDR3aa: ASSLAGSETQY
j_gene: TRBJ2-7; v_gene: TRBV30; CDR3aa: AWSGGDLYEQY
j_gene: TRBJ2-2; v_gene: TRBV3-1; CDR3aa: ASSQERFGITGELF
j_gene: TRBJ1-1; v_gene: TRBV29-1; CDR3aa: SAPRDRGWGYTNTEAF
j_gene: TRBJ1-5; v_gene: TRBV28; CDR3aa: ASSLLRDRVNQPQH
j_gene: TRBJ2-7; v_gene: TRBV29-1; CDR3aa: SVQKRTGTYEQY
j_gene: TRBJ1-6; v_gene: TRBV3-1; CDR3aa: ASSQEAGNNSPLH
j_gene: TRBJ2-5; v_gene: TRBV7-8; CDR3aa: ASSLRHGETQY
j_gene: TRBJ2-2; v_gene: TRBV7-8; CDR3aa: ASSILAGSPGELF
j_gene: TRBJ1-1; v_gene: TRBV4-3; CDR3aa: ASSQDLGMNTEAF
j_gene: TRBJ2-7; v_gene: TRBV27; CDR3aa: ASSSVGTGAYEQY
j_gene: TRBJ1-2; v_gene: TRBV28; CDR3aa: ASSPHRVYGYT
j_gene: TRBJ1-1; v_gene: TRBV28; CDR3aa: ASSRGTGGPNTEAF
j_gene: TRBJ2-2; v_gene: TRBV24-1; CDR3aa: ATSDLLTGFSTGELF
j_gene: TRBJ2-7; v_gene: TRBV12-3/TRBV12-4; CDR3aa: ASSSFKEGGSSYEQY
j_gene: TRBJ2-5; v_gene: TRBV6-1; CDR3aa: ASSEDVTTSSQETQY
j_gene: TRBJ1-1; v_gene: TRBV18; CDR3aa: ASSPIGMNTEAF
j_gene: TRBJ2-5; v_gene: TRBV30; CDR3aa: AWSVLAGEETQY
j_gene: TRBJ1-5; v_gene: TRBV18; CDR3aa: ASSLGPNPNQPQH
j_gene: TRBJ2-5; v_gene: TRBV2; CDR3aa: ASREGTATQETQY
j_gene: TRBJ1-2; v_gene: TRBV7-9; CDR3aa: ASSPQTVGYGYT
j_gene: TRBJ1-1; v_gene: TRBV29-1; CDR3aa: SVERQENTEAF
j_gene: TRBJ2-5; v_gene: TRBV6-1; CDR3aa: ATTASPLRPETQY
j_gene: TRBJ1-3; v_gene: TRBV19; CDR3aa: ASTLDGGSGNTIY
j_gene: TRBJ1-2; v_gene: TRBV11-3; CDR3aa: ASSFRSFYGYT
j_gene: TRBJ1-1; v_gene: TRBV24-1; CDR3aa: ATSDSGPGGHEAF
j_gene: TRBJ2-7; v_gene: TRBV6-5; CDR3aa: ASSYSNGRASVEQY
j_gene: TRBJ2-2; v_gene: TRBV9; CDR3aa: ASSVPLGGTDTGELF
j_gene: TRBJ1-1; v_gene: TRBV2; CDR3aa: ASSEAPRRTF